Sequencing of this T cell receptor (beta chain) was carried out in a study of CD8 T cells in ankylosing spondylitis. The sample holds a few counts of this clonotype. TCRdb re-called the 5' RACE reads through MiXCR, storing one row per CDR3 protein. Among about 160,000 distinct CDR3 sequences listed, around 8.9% were seen once. The CDR3 runs 16 residues. In germline, CDR1 is LNHNV, CDR2 YYDKDF (reference sequence). With V trimmed by 5 bases and J by 3 bases, 7 bases remained unmatched. The receptor comes from a female donor with ankylosing spondylitis or in good health (not recorded which). The gene calls are TRBV15 and TRBJ2-2; 9 positions agree with TRBD2. Sequenced material: blood, either unsorted or a sorted T cell fraction (not recorded which). In DNA, the CDR3 is TGTGCCACCAGCGGTTTTTTAGCGGGAGACACCGGGGAGCTGTTTTTT. Amino acid sequence: CATSGFLAGDTGELFF.